This TCR beta chain was identified during a study of blood T cell repertoires in COVID-19. Overall study: Material from acute and convalescent COVID-19 was sourced from the United States, Italy and Spain.

Per the original data handling: Reference gene primer amplification gave estimated nucleated cell counts. Libraries were prepared by immunoSEQ multiplex PCR; TCRdb keeps only in-frame clonotypes and omits some of them. V and J calls and clone size are copied from that table; D and trimming were computed from the DNA. In the table there are approximately 230,000 clones, about four fifths of which are singletons. The V segment lost 6 bases and the J segment 0 bases; nucleotides outside the gene matches: 4. Germline loops: CDR1 KGHSH, CDR2 LQKENI. The CDR3 runs 14 residues. The sequencing input was peripheral blood. The V call is TRBV18, the J call TRBJ1-2, with TRBD1 identical over 7 bases. This sequence originates from a man at least 80 years old with acute or convalescent COVID-19. CDR3 nucleotides: TGTGCCAGCTCTATGGGGACAGCTAACTATGGCTACACCTTC. Translation: CASSMGTANYGYTF.